Listed here is a single T cell receptor beta chain. Its antigen is as yet unknown. The PCR used 60 Vbeta and 13 Jbeta primers. Sequencing used immunoSEQ multiplex PCR; TCRdb keeps in-frame clones, though not all of them. Among almost 200,000 clones, about 80% were seen once, and the ten largest hold about 1.9%. The germline V gene has CDR1 SNHLY and CDR2 FYNNEI. The CDR3 length is 16 residues. The junction had 7 bases not matched to a gene; V was cut back by 7 bases and J by 4 bases. The data stem from a study of cytomegalovirus exposure and HLA in healthy donors. General study results and limits: Highly shared sequence variants in one cluster were likely a sequencing artifact.

The receptor comes from a man younger than 45 in good health and CMV-seronegative. This chain uses TRBV2 with TRBJ2-6; TRBD1 matches 10 bases. Sequences were obtained from PBMCs. The CDR3 is CASNYDRGLGANVLTF. CDR3 coding DNA: TGTGCCAGCAATTACGACAGGGGGCTAGGGGCCAACGTCCTGACTTTC. Supplemented by reference TRBV2 and TRBJ2-6, the full variable domain reads EPEVTQTPSHQVTQMGQEVILRCVPISNHLYFYWYRQILGQKVEFLVSFYNNEISEKSEIFDDQFSVERPDGSNFTLKIRSTKLEDSAMYFCASNYDRGLGANVLTFGAGSRLTVL.